This T cell receptor beta chain was sequenced during a study of blood T cell repertoires in COVID-19 (dated by TCRdb to 2020 to 2022). General notes on the study: The collaborator samples originated in the United States, Italy and Spain and spanned the acute and convalescent phases of COVID-19. The prospective study material was composed of cDNA or gDNA derived from T cells, B-cell-depleted T cells, or PBMCs. The dataset comprised deeply sampled blood TCRbeta repertoires from subjects exposed to, actively infected with, or recovered from COVID-19. A freely available public database, intended as a resource for researchers studying the immune response to SARS-CoV-2, is where the repertoires were released. Samples were obtained from the ongoing ImmuneRACE study (first 160 participants) and from 950 to 1,500 subjects provided by 6 global collaborators. Sample metadata almost always included a de-identified subject ID, COVID-19 status, age in years and sex. HLA class I and class II types, where available, came from metadata supplied by the sample provider rather than from assay-based typing. The paper as a whole reports these results and caveats: How much clinical and demographic metadata was included differed by source and by participant, and the metadata was provided uncurated.

The germline V gene encodes CDR1 SNHLY and CDR2 FYNNEI. The germline ends are 10 bases apart after V is trimmed by 7 bases and J by 0 bases. Including cysteine and phenylalanine, the CDR3 has 14 amino acids. CDR3 DNA is the only sequence kept; it has 42 bases, read in frame from the first base. In the prospective study, participants were roughly 18 to 95 years old, resided in about 25 geographic areas of the United States, and were enrolled through a virtual design. To assign participants to cohorts, the prospective study relied on clinical history that participants themselves reported in a screening survey and a study questionnaire. Each participant in the prospective study had whole blood, serum and a nasopharyngeal or oropharyngeal swab collected by mobile phlebotomists. Additional blood draws and questionnaires over an approximately 2-month period could optionally be provided by prospective study participants. Blood samples from the prospective study were shipped frozen or at room temperature prior to DNA extraction.

The immunoSEQ Assay, a bias-controlled multiplex PCR, was used to amplify TCRbeta CDR3 regions from genomic DNA. Regarding the original processing steps: The number of nucleated cells in each sample was estimated from the amplification of reference gene primers within the assay. Sequence reads were collapsed and filtered to measure the absolute abundance of every unique TCRbeta CDR3 rearrangement. For each sample, productive Simpson clonality was calculated by taking the square root of Simpson's diversity index across productive rearrangements. In TCRdb, the immuneACCESS table is reduced to in-frame sequences with V and J assigned. These tables do not hold every clone; where another copy was compared, an unresolved V gene accounts for under half, and the others remain unexplained. V, J and clone size are taken as reported in that table, and D and trimming were inferred from the DNA itself. Across this sample there are 210,000 or so clones, with 81% seen only once. The top ten clones comprise 8.5% to 10% of the sample.

Of note for this clone: Its antigen is currently not known. No much larger clonotype is one base removed from it; base qualities were not supplied.

The source material was PBMCs or T cells enriched from blood (not recorded which). The rearranged chain carries TRBV2 and TRBJ2-1; a tentative D match to TRBD1 spans 5 bases. The sequence was obtained from a woman between 50 and 59 years old with acute COVID-19. The DNA is as follows: TGTGCCAGCAAACGACAGAGCTCCTACAATGAGCAGTTCTTC. This codes for CASKRQSSYNEQFF.